This T cell receptor beta chain was sequenced for a study of radiotherapy plus CTLA-4 blockade in lung cancer. The CDR3 extends over 16 amino acids. CDR1 is SGHNT and CDR2 is YYREEE in the germline V gene (reference sequence). The ends were cut back, 0 bases at V and 5 bases at J, with 18 bases in the middle. Generated by immunoSEQ multiplex PCR, the TCRdb table keeps only in-frame clones and is missing some. The repertoire has tens of thousands of clones, around 80% of them found once; the top ten carry about 4%. The chain has TRBV5-4 and TRBJ2-7; weak D call: TRBD2 (6 bases). The source material was peripheral blood, sampled from a patient treated with radiotherapy plus ipilimumab. This clonotype was obtained from a human donor with non-small cell lung cancer who had a partial response to radiotherapy plus ipilimumab. Here the CDR3 DNA reads TGTGCCAGCAGCTTGGAAGGACGCGGAGCGGGCGACGAGCAGTACTTC. Translation: CASSLEGRGAGDEQYF.